The 16 T cell receptor beta chains below come from one sample, sequenced in a study of shared clonotypes between healthy human individuals. Some clones are missing from TCRdb's copy, which holds only in-frame ones; the method was immunoSEQ multiplex PCR. The sample has around 500,000 clones; about 85% are singletons. The sequenced sample consisted of PBMCs. Source of these receptors: a woman in her 40s in good health. Some clones in this sample may be carry-over from other donors' samples.

This chain links TRBV29-1 with TRBJ2-7; 10 bases are a match to TRBD1. The germline V gene encodes CDR1 SQVTM and CDR2 ANQGSEA. Trimming removed 2 bases from V and 3 bases from J; junction bases left unmatched: 4. The CDR3 is made up of 14 amino acids. The CDR3 nucleotides are TGCAGCGTTGAACTCCGGACAGGGGGCTACGAGCAGTACTTC. It is translated as CSVELRTGGYEQYF.

This chain links TRBV7-9 with TRBJ2-1, with D hard to call. The CDR3 is made up of 17 amino acids. Deletions cut 4 bases from V and 3 bases from J, with 19 bases between. CDR1 and CDR2 (germline): SEHNR, FQNEAQ (reference sequence). The CDR3 reads CASSSPRQRAFYNEQFF. Written as DNA, the CDR3 is TGTGCCAGCAGCTCGCCACGCCAACGGGCTTTCTACAATGAGCAGTTCTTC.

The chain uses TRBV28 and TRBJ2-2; TRBD2 matches 10 bases. The CDR3 contains 16 residues. The V gene end was trimmed by 8 bases and the J gene end by 5 bases; junction bases not matched to a gene: 11. Germline CDR1 is MDHEN and CDR2 is SYDVKM. The CDR3 is CASAPASGRSTGELFF. The CDR3 region has the DNA TGTGCCAGCGCCCCCGCTAGCGGGAGATCTACCGGGGAGCTGTTTTTT.

V is TRBV6-1 and J is TRBJ2-1; 12 bases are a match to TRBD2. Germline-derived CDR1 and CDR2 are MNHNS and SASEGT. The CDR3 has 15 residues. The V segment lost 7 bases and the J segment 9 bases; nucleotides outside the gene matches: 10. This CDR3 is CASIPSGRVIGEQFF. In nucleotides, the CDR3 is TGTGCCAGCATCCCTAGCGGGAGGGTCATTGGTGAGCAGTTCTTC.

The chain recombines TRBV4-1 with TRBJ2-1; the D gene could be TRBD1 or TRBD2 (5 bases each). Germline-derived CDR1 and CDR2 are MGHRA and YSYEKL. This CDR3 spans 15 amino acids. Trimming shortened V by 1 base and J by 5 bases, and 12 bases separated the two germline ends. Here the CDR3 DNA reads TGCGCCAGCAGCCAAGTTTCAGGGAGAGACAATGAGCAGTTCTTC. This sequence encodes CASSQVSGRDNEQFF.

The rearrangement links TRBV7-2 to TRBJ2-1, with 12 nucleotides matching TRBD2. V trimming: 5 bases; J trimming: 8 bases; junction bases outside the gene matches: 10. The length of the CDR3 is 16 residues. Germline V gives CDR1 SGHTA, CDR2 FQGNSA. This chain's CDR3 is CASSRGLAGRSDEQFF. DNA for the CDR3: TGTGCCAGCAGCCGAGGACTAGCGGGAAGGAGTGATGAGCAGTTCTTC. The full variable domain, with the rest looked up from reference TRBV7-2 and TRBJ2-1, is GAGVSQSPSNKVTEKGKDVELRCDPISGHTALYWYRQSLGQGLEFLIYFQGNSAPDKSGLPSDRFSAERTGGSVSTLTIQRTQQEDSAVYLCASSRGLAGRSDEQFFGPGTRLTVL.

The chain is built from TRBV4-3 and TRBJ2-1; 8 bases align to TRBD2. CDR3 length: 15 amino acids. CDR1 and CDR2 (germline): LGHNA, YSLEER. V gave up 1 base and J gave up 5 bases; unmatched junction bases: 4. CDR3 residues: CASSQGQLADNEQFF. The CDR3 bases are TGCGCCAGCAGCCAAGGGCAACTAGCGGACAATGAGCAGTTCTTC.

CDR3 sequence (DNA): TGTGCCTGGAGCCCGGTCAACTCCTACAATGAGCAGTTCTTC. This translates into CAWSPVNSYNEQFF. The chain uses TRBV30 and TRBJ2-1; D unresolved. With 3 bases removed from V and 0 bases from J, the gap between germline ends came to 9 bases. The CDR3 runs to 14 residues. The germline CDR1 and CDR2 sequences are GTSNPN and SVGIG (reference sequence).

The chain recombines TRBV6-4 with TRBJ2-7, with 10 bases matching TRBD2. This CDR3 is 13 amino acids long. Germline V gene data show CDR1 as MRHNA and CDR2 as SNTAGT. Trimming removed 5 bases from V and 3 bases from J; junction bases left unmatched: 1. As DNA, the CDR3 is TGTGCCAGCAGTAGCGGGAGGGTCTACGAGCAGTACTTC. Translating it yields CASSSGRVYEQYF.

This clone was detected once. J is TRBJ2-7 and V is TRBV7-2; 11 bases agree with TRBD2. Germline CDR1 reads SGHTA; CDR2 reads FQGNSA. The CDR3 has 16 amino acids. J lost 6 bases, V lost 5 bases, and 12 bases had no gene match. DNA of the CDR3: TGTGCCAGCAGCCAAGATTTACTAGCGGGAGATACCGAGCAGTACTTC. Amino acids: CASSQDLLAGDTEQYF.

The chain joins TRBV6-5 to TRBJ1-2; the D gene is possibly TRBD1 (5 bases). The CDR3 covers 13 residues. Looked up from germline, CDR1 is MNHEY and CDR2 is SVGAGI. V lost 5 bases and J 4 bases, leaving 11 bases between the germline ends. CDR3 nucleotide sequence: TGTGCCAGCAGTCCCCCTGGGGCCTATGGCTACACCTTC. Translation gives CASSPPGAYGYTF.

The genes are TRBV27 and TRBJ2-7, with 9 bases identical to TRBD1. The CDR3 spans 14 residues. Losses at the gene ends were 4 bases for V and 3 bases for J; bases not matched to a gene: 4. Germline values: CDR1 MNHEY, CDR2 SMNVEV (reference sequence). The CDR3 DNA reads TGTGCCAGCAGTTCACGACAGGGGGTCTACGAGCAGTACTTC. Its translation: CASSSRQGVYEQYF.

This rearrangement joins TRBV14 to TRBJ2-1; 8 bases map to TRBD2. Per germline, CDR1 SGHDN and CDR2 FVKESK. V shed 4 bases and J 10 bases; nucleotides not matched to a gene: 9. The CDR3 spans 14 residues. CDR3 protein: CASSRGTRNEEQFF. CDR3 DNA sequence: TGTGCCAGCAGCCGCGGGACTAGAAACGAGGAGCAGTTCTTC.

The chain employs TRBV18 and TRBJ1-3, with D possibly being TRBD1 (5 bases). CDR3 size: 16 residues. From germline, CDR1 is KGHSH and CDR2 LQKENI. The V gene lost 1 base and the J gene lost 7 bases, with 17 bases spanning the gap. CDR3 nucleotide sequence: TGTGCCAGCTCACCACGCCAACCGGGGCCGGGGAACACCATATATTTT. Amino acids: CASSPRQPGPGNTIYF.

The genes are TRBV11-2 and TRBJ2-1; no definite D call. CDR3 length: 14 amino acids. The V end was cut by 1 base, the J end by 9 bases, with 13 bases between. Germline V gives CDR1 SGHAT, CDR2 FQNNGV. The CDR3 coding sequence is TGTGCCAGCAGCTTAGGGCTCCCGACGGGTGAGCAGTTCTTC. It specifies CASSLGLPTGEQFF.

This chain connects TRBV30 to TRBJ1-3; D unclear. The germline CDR1 and CDR2 sequences are GTSNPN and SVGIG (reference sequence). V lost 5 bases, J lost 2 bases, and 10 bases lay in between. CDR3 length: 13 residues. CDR3 nucleotide sequence: TGTGCCTGGTCACGGCTTACTGGAAACACCATATATTTT. Residues: CAWSRLTGNTIYF.